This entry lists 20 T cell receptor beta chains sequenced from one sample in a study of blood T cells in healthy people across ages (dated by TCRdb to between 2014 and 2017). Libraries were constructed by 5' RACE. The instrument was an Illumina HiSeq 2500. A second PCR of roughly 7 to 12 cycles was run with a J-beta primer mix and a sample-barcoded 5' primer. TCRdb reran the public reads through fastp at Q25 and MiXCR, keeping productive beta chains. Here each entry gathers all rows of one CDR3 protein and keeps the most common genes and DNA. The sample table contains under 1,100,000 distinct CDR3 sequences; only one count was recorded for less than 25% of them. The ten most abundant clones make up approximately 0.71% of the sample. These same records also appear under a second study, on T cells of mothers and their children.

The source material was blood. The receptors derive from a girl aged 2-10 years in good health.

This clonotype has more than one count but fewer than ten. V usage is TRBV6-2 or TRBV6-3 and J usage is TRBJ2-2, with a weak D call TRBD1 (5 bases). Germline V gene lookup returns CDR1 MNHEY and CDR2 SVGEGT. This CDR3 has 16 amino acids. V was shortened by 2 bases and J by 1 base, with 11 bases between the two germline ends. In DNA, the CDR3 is TGTGCCAGCAGTTACCCGGCAGGGATGAACACCGGGGAGCTGTTTTTT. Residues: CASSYPAGMNTGELFF.

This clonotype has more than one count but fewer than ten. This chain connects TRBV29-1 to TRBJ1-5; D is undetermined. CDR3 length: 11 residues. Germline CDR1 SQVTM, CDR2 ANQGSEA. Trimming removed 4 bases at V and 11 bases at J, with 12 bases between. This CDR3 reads CSVGEDLTQHF. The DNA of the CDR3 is TGCAGCGTTGGTGAAGACCTGACCCAGCATTTT.

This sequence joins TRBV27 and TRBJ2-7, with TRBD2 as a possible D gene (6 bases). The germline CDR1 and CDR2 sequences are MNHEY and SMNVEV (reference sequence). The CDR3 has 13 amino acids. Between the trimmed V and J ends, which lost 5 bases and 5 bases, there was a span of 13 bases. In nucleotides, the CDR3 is TGTGCCAGCAGTCCGCGGCTAGCGAACGAGCAGTACTTC. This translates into CASSPRLANEQYF.

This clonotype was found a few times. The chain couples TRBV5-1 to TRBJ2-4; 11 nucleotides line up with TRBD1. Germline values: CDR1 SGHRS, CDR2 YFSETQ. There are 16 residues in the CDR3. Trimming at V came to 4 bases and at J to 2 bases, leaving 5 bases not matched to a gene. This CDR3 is CASSTGQGGPKNIQYF. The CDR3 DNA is TGCGCCAGCAGCACGGGACAGGGGGGTCCCAAAAACATTCAGTACTTC.

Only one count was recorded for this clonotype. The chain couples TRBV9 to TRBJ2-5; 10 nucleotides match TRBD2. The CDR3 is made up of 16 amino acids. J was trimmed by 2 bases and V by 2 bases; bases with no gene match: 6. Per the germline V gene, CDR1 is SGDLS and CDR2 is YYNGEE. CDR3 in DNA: TGTGCCAGCAGCGTGAGGACTAGCGGACAACAAGAGACCCAGTACTTC. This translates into CASSVRTSGQQETQYF.

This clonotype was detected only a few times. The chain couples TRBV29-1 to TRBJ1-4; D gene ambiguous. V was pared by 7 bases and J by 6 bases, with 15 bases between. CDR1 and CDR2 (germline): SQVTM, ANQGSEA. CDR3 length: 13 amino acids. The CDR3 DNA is TGCAGCGGACGCACTCCAGGTTATGAAAAACTGTTTTTT. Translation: CSGRTPGYEKLFF.

DNA for the CDR3: TGCGCCAGCAGGGCTAGCGGCCCCACAGATACGCAGTATTTT. Protein sequence: CASRASGPTDTQYF. The chain links TRBV5-1 to TRBJ2-3, with 7 bases matching TRBD2. CDR1 is SGHRS, CDR2 YFSETQ, per germline. After removal of 5 bases from V and 2 bases from J, the junction contained 5 bases not matched to a gene. CDR3 length: 14 residues.

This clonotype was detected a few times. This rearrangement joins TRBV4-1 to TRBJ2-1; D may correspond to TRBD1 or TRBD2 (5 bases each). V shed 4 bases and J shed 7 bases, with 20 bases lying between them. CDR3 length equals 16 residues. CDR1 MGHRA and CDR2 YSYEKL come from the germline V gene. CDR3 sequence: CASSRDLGWGRNEQFF. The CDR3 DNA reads TGCGCCAGCAGCCGAGACCTTGGATGGGGACGGAATGAGCAGTTCTTC.

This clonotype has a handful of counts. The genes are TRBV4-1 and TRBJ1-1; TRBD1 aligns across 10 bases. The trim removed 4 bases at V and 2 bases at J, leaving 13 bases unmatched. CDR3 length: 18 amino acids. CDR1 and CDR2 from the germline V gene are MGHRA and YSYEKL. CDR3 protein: CASSLIVGTGALNTEAFF. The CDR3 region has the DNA TGCGCCAGCAGCCTTATTGTCGGGACAGGGGCCCTTAACACTGAAGCTTTCTTT.

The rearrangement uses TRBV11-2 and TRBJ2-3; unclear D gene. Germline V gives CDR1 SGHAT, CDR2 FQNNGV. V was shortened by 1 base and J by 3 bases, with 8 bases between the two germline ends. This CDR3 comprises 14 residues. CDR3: CASSLAQTTDTQYF. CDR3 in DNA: TGTGCCAGCAGCTTAGCCCAAACTACAGATACGCAGTATTTT. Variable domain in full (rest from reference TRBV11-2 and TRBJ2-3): EAGVAQSPRYKIIEKRQSVAFWCNPISGHATLYWYQQILGQGPKLLIQFQNNGVVDDSQLPKDRFSAERLKGVDSTLKIQPAKLEDSAVYLCASSLAQTTDTQYFGPGTRLTVL.

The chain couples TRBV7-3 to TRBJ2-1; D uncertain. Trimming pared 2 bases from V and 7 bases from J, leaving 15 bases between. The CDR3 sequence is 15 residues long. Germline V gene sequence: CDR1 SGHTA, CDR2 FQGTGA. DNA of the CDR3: TGTGCCAGCAGCTTATATAACAGTCCAAAAAATGAGCAGTTCTTC. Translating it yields CASSLYNSPKNEQFF.

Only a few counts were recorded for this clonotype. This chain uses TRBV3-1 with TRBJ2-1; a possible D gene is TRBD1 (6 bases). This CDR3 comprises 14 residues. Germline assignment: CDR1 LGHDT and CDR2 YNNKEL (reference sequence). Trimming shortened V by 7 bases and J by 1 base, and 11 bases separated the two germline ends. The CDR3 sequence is CASNKGGSYNEQFF. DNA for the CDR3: TGTGCCAGCAACAAAGGGGGTTCCTACAATGAGCAGTTCTTC.

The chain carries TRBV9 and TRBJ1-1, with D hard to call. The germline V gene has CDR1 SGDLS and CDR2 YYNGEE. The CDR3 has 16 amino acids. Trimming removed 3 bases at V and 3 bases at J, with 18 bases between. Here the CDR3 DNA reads TGTGCCAGCAGCGCCGTACCGAGGGTCGGGGACACTGAAGCTTTCTTT. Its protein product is CASSAVPRVGDTEAFF.

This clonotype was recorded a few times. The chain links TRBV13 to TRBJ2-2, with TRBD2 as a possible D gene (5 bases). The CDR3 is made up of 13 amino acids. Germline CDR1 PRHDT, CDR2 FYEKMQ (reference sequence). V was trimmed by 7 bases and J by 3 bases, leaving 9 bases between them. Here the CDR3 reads CASTSGDTGELFF. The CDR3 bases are TGTGCCAGCACCTCCGGGGACACCGGGGAGCTGTTTTTT.

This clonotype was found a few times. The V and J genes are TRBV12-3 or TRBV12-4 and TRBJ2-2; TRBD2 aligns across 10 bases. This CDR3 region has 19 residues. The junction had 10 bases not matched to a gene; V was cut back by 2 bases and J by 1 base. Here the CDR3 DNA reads TGTGCCAGCAGTTTACTAGCGGGAGCCCCCCTAGAGAACACCGGGGAGCTGTTTTTT. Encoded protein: CASSLLAGAPLENTGELFF.

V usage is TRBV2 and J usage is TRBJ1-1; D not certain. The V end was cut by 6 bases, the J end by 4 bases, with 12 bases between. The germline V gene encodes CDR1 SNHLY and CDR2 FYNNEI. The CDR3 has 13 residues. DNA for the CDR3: TGTGCCAGCAGAGGGTGGGAGCGCACTGAAGCTTTCTTT. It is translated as CASRGWERTEAFF.

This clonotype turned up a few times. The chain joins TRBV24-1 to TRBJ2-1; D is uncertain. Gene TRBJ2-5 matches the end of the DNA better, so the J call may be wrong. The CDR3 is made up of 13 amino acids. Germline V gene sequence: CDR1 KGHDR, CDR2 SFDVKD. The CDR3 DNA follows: TGTGCCACCAGTGCCTACGGGTACGAGACCCAGTACTTC. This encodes CATSAYGYETQYF.

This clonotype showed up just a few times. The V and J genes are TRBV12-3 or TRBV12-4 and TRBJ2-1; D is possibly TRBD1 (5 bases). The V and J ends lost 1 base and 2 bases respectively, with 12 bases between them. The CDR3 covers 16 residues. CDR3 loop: CASSLGTTPTYNEQFF. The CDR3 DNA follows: TGTGCCAGCAGTTTAGGGACAACGCCTACCTACAATGAGCAGTTCTTC.

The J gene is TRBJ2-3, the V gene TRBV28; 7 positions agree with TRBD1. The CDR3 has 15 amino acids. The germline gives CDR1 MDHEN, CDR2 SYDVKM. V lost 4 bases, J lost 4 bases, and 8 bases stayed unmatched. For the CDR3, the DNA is TGTGCCAGCAGTTCCGGACAGGCTGGCGCAGATACGCAGTATTTT. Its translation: CASSSGQAGADTQYF.

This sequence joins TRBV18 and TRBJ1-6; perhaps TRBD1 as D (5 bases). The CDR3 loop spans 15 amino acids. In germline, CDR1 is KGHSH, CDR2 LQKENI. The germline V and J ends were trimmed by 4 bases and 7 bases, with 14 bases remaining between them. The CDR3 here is CASSQYGTGNSPLHF. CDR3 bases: TGTGCCAGCTCACAATACGGGACCGGCAATTCACCCCTCCACTTT.